This TCR beta chain was sequenced in a study of CD4 and CD8 cells across lung adenocarcinoma regions. Germline assignment: CDR1 MNHNS and CDR2 SASEGT. V shed 6 bases and J shed 4 bases, with 18 bases lying between them. The CDR3 extends over 15 amino acids. Donors had localized lung adenocarcinoma, a non-small cell lung cancer. One entry per CDR3 protein, called by TCRdb with MiXCR from the PCR reads. The table has 9,000 to 13,000 distinct CDR3 sequences, about 48% seen once; the top ten hold around 20%. This clonotype has just a few counts. This chain joins TRBV6-1 and TRBJ1-1; D is possibly TRBD1 (5 bases). This TCR derives from a male donor with lung adenocarcinoma. The CD4 and CD8 labels of this study may be unreliable. Sequencing input: CD4+ T cells from the center of a lung tumor. CDR3 sequence (DNA): TGTGCCAGCAGACCTTCGATGGGGGGGTTCACTGAAGCTTTCTTT. Translated, it gives CASRPSMGGFTEAFF.